Reported below is one T cell receptor beta chain. Repertoires were generated with immunoSEQ multiplex PCR, while TCRdb's copy carries only in-frame clones and drops some. There are 85,000 to 95,000 clones in the sample; around 91% occur only once, and approximately 5% lies in the top ten. V dropped 3 bases and J dropped 8 bases, with 17 bases sitting between them. The CDR3 totals 15 residues. Germline assignment: CDR1 KGHSH and CDR2 LQKENI. This entry belongs to a study of T cell responses to AZD1222 COVID-19 vaccine. The input for sequencing was peripheral blood, taken 28 days after the second AZD1222 dose. The rearrangement uses TRBV18 and TRBJ2-1; perhaps TRBD1 as D (5 bases). The sequence derives from an adult who received the AZD1222 COVID-19 vaccine. The CDR3 sequence: CASSPGPKLDDEQFF. The CDR3 DNA reads TGTGCCAGCTCACCGGGGCCCAAGCTGGACGATGAGCAGTTCTTC.